The 31 T cell receptor beta chains below were found in one sample sequenced in a study of cytomegalovirus exposure and HLA in healthy donors. PCR involved 60 Vbeta and 13 Jbeta primers. Profiling relied on immunoSEQ multiplex PCR, and the TCRdb table lists in-frame clones only, not all of them. The table records 55,000 to 65,000 clones, approximately 83% of them present only once. The sequencing input was PBMCs. The source is a female donor in good health and CMV-seronegative.

The rearrangement uses TRBV6-6 and TRBJ1-5; D might be TRBD1 (5 bases). Germline CDR1 and CDR2: MNHNY and SVGAGI (reference sequence). Trimming removed 2 bases from V and 4 bases from J, with 15 bases in between. This CDR3 has 16 amino acids. DNA of the CDR3: TGTGCCAGCAGTTACCTCAGGACACGTAATAATCAGCCCCAGCATTTT. Protein product: CASSYLRTRNNQPQHF.

The chain couples TRBV19 to TRBJ2-7, with D possibly being TRBD1 (8 bases). Trimming took off 6 bases at V and 5 bases at J, with 20 bases between the two ends. The CDR3 extends over 15 amino acids. From germline, CDR1 is LNHDA and CDR2 SQIVND (reference sequence). CDR3 protein: CASRDGQGGLDEQYF. The CDR3 DNA is TGTGCCAGTAGGGACGGACAGGGCGGACTAGACGAGCAGTACTTC.

The V call is TRBV30, the J call TRBJ2-2; 9 bases line up with TRBD1. V lost 3 bases, J lost 7 bases, and 6 bases stayed unmatched. Germline values: CDR1 GTSNPN, CDR2 SVGIG (reference sequence). The CDR3 runs 14 residues. CDR3 coding DNA: TGTGCCTGGAGAAGGGACAGGGTAGTCGGGGAGCTGTTTTTT. Translation gives CAWRRDRVVGELFF. Based on the CDR3 plus reference TRBV30 and TRBJ2-2, the full variable domain is SQTIHQWPATLVQPVGSPLSLECTVEGTSNPNLYWYRQAAGRGLQLLFYSVGIGQISSEVPQNLSASRPQDRQFILSSKKLLLSDSGFYLCAWRRDRVVGELFFGEGSRLTVL.

The genes are TRBV6-4 and TRBJ1-1; maybe TRBD1 (6 bases). CDR3 size: 12 residues. Germline CDR1 and CDR2: MRHNA and SNTAGT. V lost 6 bases to trimming and J lost 10 bases, with 15 bases between them. The CDR3 is CASRRQELRAFF. CDR3 DNA: TGTGCCAGCAGGAGACAGGAACTGAGAGCTTTCTTT.

This clone was seen just once. The V and J genes are TRBV7-2 and TRBJ1-1, with 7 bases that match TRBD1. This CDR3 contains 13 residues. Germline CDR1 SGHTA, CDR2 FQGNSA. V lost 5 bases and J lost 6; bases outside the gene matches: 6. CDR3 protein: CASSTRQGAEAFF. The CDR3 DNA follows: TGTGCCAGCAGCACCAGACAGGGTGCTGAAGCTTTCTTT.

V usage is TRBV4-1 and J usage is TRBJ1-5; D possibly corresponds to TRBD1 (6 bases). V lost 1 base and J 6 bases, leaving 13 bases between the germline ends. The CDR3 is 15 amino acids. Germline V gene sequence: CDR1 MGHRA, CDR2 YSYEKL. CDR3 DNA sequence: TGCGCCAGCAGCCAAGCTGGGCAGGGGAGTCAGCCCCAGCATTTT. It is translated as CASSQAGQGSQPQHF.

The V call is TRBV28, the J call TRBJ2-3; 8 bases map to TRBD1. The CDR3 is made up of 15 amino acids. The V and J ends lost 2 bases and 4 bases, in that order; junction bases with no gene match: 5. Germline values: CDR1 MDHEN, CDR2 SYDVKM. For the CDR3, the DNA is TGTGCCAGCAGTTTACTCGGACAGGGTGCAGATACGCAGTATTTT. Translating gives CASSLLGQGADTQYF.

This clone was observed a few times. The gene calls are TRBV14 and TRBJ2-3; possibly TRBD2 for D (5 bases). The V and J ends lost 0 bases and 6 bases respectively, with 16 bases between them. Germline values: CDR1 SGHDN, CDR2 FVKESK. This CDR3 region has 16 residues. CDR3 sequence reads: CASSQDGVGRSDTQYF. DNA of the CDR3: TGTGCCAGCAGCCAAGACGGGGTTGGTCGATCGGATACGCAGTATTTT.

V gene TRBV6-1 combines with J gene TRBJ2-5, with TRBD1 identical over 8 bases. This CDR3 region has 15 residues. Looked up from germline, CDR1 is MNHNS and CDR2 is SASEGT. V gave up 6 bases and J gave up 5 bases; unmatched junction bases: 11. The CDR3 nucleotides are TGTGCCAGCAGGGTGACAGGGGAAGTGGGGGAGACCCAGTACTTC. Translation gives CASRVTGEVGETQYF.

The chain uses TRBV7-9 and TRBJ2-6; 8 bases align to TRBD1. Germline CDR1 and CDR2: SEHNR and FQNEAQ (reference sequence). The CDR3 has 15 amino acids. The V gene end was trimmed by 10 bases and the J gene end by 2 bases; junction bases not matched to a gene: 7. CDR3 nucleotides: TGTGCCACTCCCTCAGGGGGCCCTGGGGCCAACGTCCTGACTTTC. Translated, it gives CATPSGGPGANVLTF.

CDR3 residues: CASSSWGRVAYEQYF. The CDR3 bases are TGTGCCAGCAGTTCGTGGGGGCGGGTGGCCTACGAGCAGTACTTC. The chain recombines TRBV7-2 with TRBJ2-7, with D perhaps TRBD1 (6 bases). The CDR3 covers 15 residues. In germline, CDR1 is SGHTA, CDR2 FQGNSA. The germline V and J ends were trimmed by 6 bases and 2 bases, with 17 bases remaining between them. The full variable domain, with the rest looked up from reference TRBV7-2 and TRBJ2-7, is GAGVSQSPSNKVTEKGKDVELRCDPISGHTALYWYRQSLGQGLEFLIYFQGNSAPDKSGLPSDRFSAERTGGSVSTLTIQRTQQEDSAVYLCASSSWGRVAYEQYFGPGTRLTVT.

Points on this clone: The sample has other DNA sequences that encode this CDR3 too. This sequence joins TRBV7-9 and TRBJ2-1; 12 positions match TRBD2. Germline V gene data show CDR1 as SEHNR and CDR2 as FQNEAQ (reference sequence). The CDR3 length is 16 residues. With V trimmed by 5 bases and J by 4 bases, 6 bases remained unmatched. This CDR3 is CASSPPGLAGYNEQFF. CDR3 nucleotide sequence: TGTGCCAGCAGCCCACCGGGACTAGCGGGTTACAATGAGCAGTTCTTC.

V usage is TRBV4-2 and J usage is TRBJ2-5; D is unclear. The germline V and J ends were trimmed by 0 bases and 3 bases, with 11 bases remaining between them. The length of the CDR3 is 15 residues. CDR1 LGHNA and CDR2 YNFKEQ come from the germline V gene. CDR3 region: CASSQDRLVEETQYF. CDR3 bases: TGTGCCAGCAGCCAAGATCGACTGGTAGAAGAGACCCAGTACTTC.

The chain employs TRBV18 and TRBJ1-4; no firm D call. Germline CDR1 reads KGHSH; CDR2 reads LQKENI. There are 13 residues in the CDR3. Between the trimmed V and J ends, which lost 5 bases and 5 bases, there was a span of 9 bases. The CDR3 protein is CASSGGGNEKLFF. The CDR3 nucleotides are TGTGCCAGCTCAGGCGGCGGGAATGAAAAACTGTTTTTT. The full variable domain, in which reference TRBV18 and TRBJ1-4 provide the parts outside the CDR3, is NAGVMQNPRHLVRRRGQEARLRCSPMKGHSHVYWYRQLPEEGLKFMVYLQKENIIDESGMPKERFSAEFPKEGPSILRIQQVVRGDSAAYFCASSGGGNEKLFFGSGTQLSVL.

Notes on this clone: This specimen includes other DNA sequences encoding the same CDR3. The V and J genes are TRBV19 and TRBJ2-3, with 8 bases aligning to TRBD2. Trimming removed 3 bases from V and 0 bases from J; junction bases left unmatched: 2. The CDR3 extends over 15 amino acids. Germline V gene lookup returns CDR1 LNHDA and CDR2 SQIVND (reference sequence). The CDR3 loop is CASSIGGRSTDTQYF. Here the CDR3 DNA reads TGTGCCAGTAGTATCGGCGGGAGGAGCACAGATACGCAGTATTTT.

The chain is built from TRBV7-2 and TRBJ2-5, with D possibly being TRBD2 (5 bases). V was cut by 3 bases and J by 7 bases, with 12 bases left in between. CDR3 length equals 13 residues. Germline V gene lookup returns CDR1 SGHTA and CDR2 FQGNSA. CDR3 sequence reads: CASSFGPEGTQYF. The CDR3 nucleotides are TGTGCCAGCAGCTTCGGGCCTGAGGGGACCCAGTACTTC.

The genes are TRBV5-4 and TRBJ2-7; 9 bases align to TRBD2. J gave up 4 bases and V 4 bases, and 6 bases lay outside the gene matches. CDR3 size: 14 residues. The germline CDR1 and CDR2 sequences are SGHNT and YYREEE (reference sequence). The chain's CDR3 is CASSPGTSRYEQYF. DNA of the CDR3: TGTGCCAGCAGCCCGGGGACTAGCAGGTACGAGCAGTACTTC.

This rearrangement joins TRBV18 to TRBJ1-2; the match to TRBD1 covers 11 bases. The CDR3 has 14 amino acids. With V trimmed by 6 bases and J by 5 bases, 5 bases remained unmatched. The germline gives CDR1 KGHSH, CDR2 LQKENI. The DNA for the CDR3 is TGTGCCAGCTCGCCCGGGACAGGGGGTTATGGCTACACCTTC. Its protein product is CASSPGTGGYGYTF.

J is TRBJ1-1 and V is TRBV9, with 10 bases aligning to TRBD1. The CDR3 sequence is 15 residues long. Germline CDR1 reads SGDLS; CDR2 reads YYNGEE. V shed 4 bases, J shed 14 bases, and the junction held 17 bases outside the gene matches. The CDR3 DNA follows: TGTGCCAGCAGCTCCCGGGACAGGGGTCCCCCCGCGGCGTTCTTT. This gives the protein CASSSRDRGPPAAFF.

CDR3 residues: CATSRTQPLSGGGAKNIQYF. The CDR3 nucleotides read TGTGCCACCAGCAGGACGCAACCTTTATCAGGCGGGGGAGCCAAAAACATTCAGTACTTC. V is TRBV15 and J is TRBJ2-4; 7 bases are shared with TRBD2. The CDR3 spans 20 residues. Germline assignment: CDR1 LNHNV and CDR2 YYDKDF (reference sequence). Losses at the gene ends were 3 bases for V and 0 bases for J; bases not matched to a gene: 17.

This chain uses TRBV5-6 with TRBJ2-1, with a possible D match to TRBD2 (6 bases). The CDR3 length is 15 residues. V dropped 4 bases and J dropped 0 bases, with 11 bases sitting between them. CDR1 SGHDT and CDR2 YYEEEE come from the germline V gene. CDR3 in DNA: TGTGCCAGCAGCGCGGGACCGATCTCCTACAATGAGCAGTTCTTC. Its translation is CASSAGPISYNEQFF.

V usage is TRBV11-2 and J usage is TRBJ2-2; 8 bases agree with TRBD2. The length of the CDR3 is 17 residues. Germline V gene lookup returns CDR1 SGHAT and CDR2 FQNNGV. V shed 1 base, J shed 5 bases, and the junction held 9 bases outside the gene matches. CDR3 sequence: CASSLGWGSGETGELFF. The CDR3 DNA reads TGTGCCAGCAGCTTAGGATGGGGTAGCGGGGAAACCGGGGAGCTGTTTTTT.

V is TRBV29-1 and J is TRBJ2-5; 7 nucleotides align to TRBD1. Unmatched junction bases numbered 19, after V lost 4 bases and J lost 5 bases. The CDR3 is made up of 17 amino acids. CDR1 is SQVTM, CDR2 ANQGSEA, per germline. The CDR3 DNA sequence: TGCAGCGTTGGCGGCCGGAAGGGGGCTTTATCCAGTGAGACCCAGTACTTC. Translated, it gives CSVGGRKGALSSETQYF.

The rearrangement links TRBV9 to TRBJ2-5; maybe TRBD2 (7 bases). Matching the DNA end better, TRBJ2-7 makes the J call doubtful. There are 14 residues in the CDR3. The germline V gene encodes CDR1 SGDLS and CDR2 YYNGEE. Here the CDR3 reads CASSLGGPTYEQYF. The CDR3 DNA is TGTGCCAGCTCCCTGGGGGGGCCGACCTACGAGCAGTACTTC.

The chain is built from TRBV4-3 and TRBJ2-7; a weak D match, TRBD2 (5 bases). Germline values: CDR1 LGHNA, CDR2 YSLEER. The length of the CDR3 is 16 residues. Trimming pared 0 bases from V and 2 bases from J, leaving 14 bases between. CDR3 coding DNA: TGCGCCAGCAGCCAAGATCTCGGGAATCCCACCTACGAGCAGTACTTC. Encoded protein: CASSQDLGNPTYEQYF.

The chain joins TRBV5-1 to TRBJ1-2, with no clear D. This CDR3 has 14 amino acids. The V end was cut by 4 bases, the J end by 0 bases, with 10 bases between. Germline V gives CDR1 SGHRS, CDR2 YFSETQ. The CDR3 DNA reads TGCGCCAGCAGCCCTGGCGGTGCTAACTATGGCTACACCTTC. It is translated as CASSPGGANYGYTF.

The chain joins TRBV9 to TRBJ2-5; 8 nucleotides align to TRBD1. There are 15 residues in the CDR3. Trimming cost V 4 bases and J 1 base; bases outside gene matches: 6. CDR1 and CDR2 (germline): SGDLS, YYNGEE. The CDR3 region has the DNA TGTGCCAGCAGCTGGACAGGGTTTGGCCAAGAGACCCAGTACTTC. Its protein is CASSWTGFGQETQYF.

The J gene is TRBJ2-5, the V gene TRBV6-1; TRBD1 matches 7 bases. The assigned J gene may be wrong: the sequence end matches TRBJ2-7 better. Germline V gives CDR1 MNHNS, CDR2 SASEGT. This CDR3 has 16 amino acids. The CDR3: CASSEVLGQSSYEQYF. The CDR3 coding sequence is TGTGCCAGCAGTGAAGTTCTGGGACAGTCCTCCTACGAGCAGTACTTC.

The genes are TRBV2 and TRBJ1-1; perhaps TRBD1 as D (5 bases). V dropped 7 bases and J dropped 4 bases, with 13 bases sitting between them. The CDR3 loop spans 13 amino acids. In germline, CDR1 is SNHLY, CDR2 FYNNEI. The CDR3 sequence: CASIRGLRTEAFF. The CDR3 DNA is TGTGCCAGCATTAGGGGATTGCGCACTGAAGCTTTCTTT.

This clone was observed a single time. This chain connects TRBV19 to TRBJ2-7; D might be TRBD2 (5 bases). The germline CDR1 and CDR2 sequences are LNHDA and SQIVND (reference sequence). Trimming pared 3 bases from V and 4 bases from J, leaving 7 bases between. The CDR3 spans 12 residues. The CDR3 coding sequence is TGTGCCAGTAGTATTCCGGGGTACGAGCAGTACTTC. Translating it yields CASSIPGYEQYF.

This chain connects TRBV5-8 to TRBJ1-2, with D perhaps matching TRBD1 (6 bases). The germline CDR1 and CDR2 sequences are SGHTS and YDEGEE. Trimming shortened V by 1 base and J by 0 bases, and 10 bases separated the two germline ends. The CDR3 has 15 residues. The DNA of the CDR3 is TGTGCCAGCAGCTTGTTGGCAGGGGCTAACTATGGCTACACCTTC. Amino acids: CASSLLAGANYGYTF.